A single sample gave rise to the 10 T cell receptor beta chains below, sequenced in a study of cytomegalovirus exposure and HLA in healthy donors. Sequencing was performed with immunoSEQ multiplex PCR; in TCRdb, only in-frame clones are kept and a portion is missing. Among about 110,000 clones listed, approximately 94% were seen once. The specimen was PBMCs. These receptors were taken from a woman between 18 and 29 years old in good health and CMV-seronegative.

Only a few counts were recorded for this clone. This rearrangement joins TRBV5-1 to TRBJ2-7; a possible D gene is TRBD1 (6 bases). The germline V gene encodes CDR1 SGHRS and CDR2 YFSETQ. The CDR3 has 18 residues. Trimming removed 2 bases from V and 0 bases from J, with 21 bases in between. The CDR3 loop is CASSFRSPKTGHSYEQYF. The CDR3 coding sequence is TGCGCCAGCAGCTTTCGATCACCTAAAACAGGGCACTCCTACGAGCAGTACTTC.

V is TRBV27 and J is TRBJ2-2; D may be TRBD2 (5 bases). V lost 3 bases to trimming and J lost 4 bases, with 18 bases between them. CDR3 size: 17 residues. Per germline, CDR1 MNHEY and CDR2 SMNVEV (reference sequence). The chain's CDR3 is CASSFTPTNIRTGELFF. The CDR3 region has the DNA TGTGCCAGCAGTTTCACCCCGACTAACATACGCACCGGGGAGCTGTTTTTT.

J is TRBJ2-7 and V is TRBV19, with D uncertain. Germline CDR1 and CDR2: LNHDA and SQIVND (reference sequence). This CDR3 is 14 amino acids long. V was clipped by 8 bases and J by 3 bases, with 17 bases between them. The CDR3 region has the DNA TGTGCCAGTTCCGCCTGGGCAGGTAACTACGAGCAGTACTTC. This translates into CASSAWAGNYEQYF.

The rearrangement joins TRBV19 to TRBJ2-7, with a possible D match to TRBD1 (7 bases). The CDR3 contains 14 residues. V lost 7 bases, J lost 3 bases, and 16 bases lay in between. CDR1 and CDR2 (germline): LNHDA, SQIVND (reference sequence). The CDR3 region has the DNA TGTGCCAGTAAGCGCGCCAGGGGGGACTACGAGCAGTACTTC. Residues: CASKRARGDYEQYF.

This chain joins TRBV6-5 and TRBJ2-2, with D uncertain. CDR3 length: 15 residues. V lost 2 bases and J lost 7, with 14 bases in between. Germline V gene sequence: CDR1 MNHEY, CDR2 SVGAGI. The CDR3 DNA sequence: TGTGCCAGCAGTTACAATTGGTTTCGGAGCGGGGAGCTGTTTTTT. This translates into CASSYNWFRSGELFF.

CDR3 region: CASSSPGGAGGYGYTF. Written as DNA, the CDR3 is TGTGCCAGCAGTTCCCCGGGAGGGGCTGGAGGCTATGGCTACACCTTC. The rearrangement links TRBV6-5 to TRBJ1-2; D may be TRBD1 (5 bases). Trimming removed 4 bases from V and 4 bases from J, with 19 bases in between. The CDR3 covers 16 residues. The germline CDR1 and CDR2 sequences are MNHEY and SVGAGI.

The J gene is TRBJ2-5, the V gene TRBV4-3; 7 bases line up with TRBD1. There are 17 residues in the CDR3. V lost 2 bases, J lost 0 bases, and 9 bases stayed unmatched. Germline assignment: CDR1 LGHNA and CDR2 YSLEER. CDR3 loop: CASSQNQGQHNQETQYF. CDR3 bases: TGCGCCAGCAGCCAAAACCAGGGACAGCATAACCAAGAGACCCAGTACTTC.

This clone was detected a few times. The CDR3 reads CASSLRGGGETQYF. CDR3 nucleotide sequence: TGTGCCAGCAGCTTGAGAGGCGGGGGAGAGACCCAGTACTTC. The genes are TRBV5-6 and TRBJ2-5, with 7 bases identical to TRBD2. Per the germline V gene, CDR1 is SGHDT and CDR2 is YYEEEE. Unmatched junction bases numbered 4, after V lost 1 base and J lost 4 bases. There are 14 residues in the CDR3.

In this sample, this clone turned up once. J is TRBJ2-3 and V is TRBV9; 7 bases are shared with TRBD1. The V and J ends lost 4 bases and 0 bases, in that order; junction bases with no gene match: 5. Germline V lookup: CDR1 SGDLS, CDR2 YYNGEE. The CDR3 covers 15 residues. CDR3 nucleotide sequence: TGTGCCAGCAGCCGGACAGGAACTAGCACAGATACGCAGTATTTT. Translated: CASSRTGTSTDTQYF.

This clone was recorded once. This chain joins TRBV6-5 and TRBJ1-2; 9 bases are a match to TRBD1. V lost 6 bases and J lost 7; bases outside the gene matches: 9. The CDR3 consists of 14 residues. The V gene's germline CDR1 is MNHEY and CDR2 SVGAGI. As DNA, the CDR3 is TGTGCCAGCAGCCTAGGGACAGGGAACGGTGGCTACACCTTC. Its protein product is CASSLGTGNGGYTF.